This passage covers 15 T cell receptor beta chains from one sample sequenced in a study of blood T cell repertoires in COVID-19. Repertoires were generated with immunoSEQ multiplex PCR, while TCRdb's copy carries only in-frame clones and drops some. The sample has around 50,000 clones, approximately 87% seen once. The specimen sequenced was peripheral blood. These receptors originate from a human donor in a cohort sampled during active COVID-19.

The V and J genes are TRBV4-1 and TRBJ1-2, with TRBD1 matching over 8 bases. J lost 4 bases, V lost 2 bases, and 9 bases had no gene match. Looked up from germline, CDR1 is MGHRA and CDR2 is YSYEKL. The length of the CDR3 is 16 residues. The CDR3 here is CASSQTTGGASYGYTF. In nucleotides, the CDR3 is TGCGCCAGCAGCCAAACAACAGGGGGGGCCTCCTATGGCTACACCTTC.

This sequence joins TRBV11-2 and TRBJ1-2; D is perhaps TRBD1 (5 bases). Per germline, CDR1 SGHAT and CDR2 FQNNGV. Trimming left V 0 bases short and J 2 bases short, with 16 bases between. The CDR3 is made up of 17 amino acids. In DNA, the CDR3 is TGTGCCAGCAGCTTAGAACGAAGGGGAGGACGAAACTATGGCTACACCTTC. Its protein is CASSLERRGGRNYGYTF.

The V gene is TRBV4-1, the J gene TRBJ1-4; no firm D call. CDR1 is MGHRA, CDR2 YSYEKL, per germline. V lost 0 bases to trimming and J lost 5 bases, with 7 bases between them. The CDR3 contains 14 residues. The CDR3 DNA is TGCGCCAGCAGCCAAGATCACGGGAATGAAAAACTGTTTTTT. It is translated as CASSQDHGNEKLFF.

V and J are TRBV19 and TRBJ2-1; D is uncertain. The germline V and J ends were trimmed by 2 bases and 6 bases, with 5 bases remaining between them. The germline V gene has CDR1 LNHDA and CDR2 SQIVND (reference sequence). CDR3 length: 12 residues. CDR3 bases: TGTGCCAGTAGTATAAGACTCAATGAGCAGTTCTTC. Protein: CASSIRLNEQFF.

The genes are TRBV5-6 and TRBJ2-5; 13 bases are shared with TRBD2. Trimming cost V 4 bases and J 0 bases; bases outside gene matches: 9. The length of the CDR3 is 18 residues. Germline-derived CDR1 and CDR2 are SGHDT and YYEEEE. In nucleotides, the CDR3 is TGTGCCAGCAGCCGTCGGACTAGCGGGAGCCTGTACCAAGAGACCCAGTACTTC. Its protein is CASSRRTSGSLYQETQYF. Looking up the rest from reference TRBV5-6 and TRBJ2-5 gives the full variable domain: DAGVTQSPTHLIKTRGQQVTLRCSPKSGHDTVSWYQQALGQGPQFIFQYYEEEERQRGNFPDRFSGHQFPNYSSELNVNALLLGDSALYLCASSRRTSGSLYQETQYFGPGTRLLVL.

V gene TRBV18 combines with J gene TRBJ1-1; TRBD1 matches 10 bases. V was pared by 1 base and J by 5 bases, with 7 bases of the junction left unmatched. Germline values: CDR1 KGHSH, CDR2 LQKENI. The CDR3 covers 16 residues. The CDR3: CASSPLQTGGVTEAFF. The DNA for the CDR3 is TGTGCCAGCTCACCACTCCAGACAGGGGGCGTTACTGAAGCTTTCTTT.

The J gene is TRBJ2-2, the V gene TRBV24-1; possibly TRBD2 for D (6 bases). The CDR3 is 15 amino acids. V lost 9 bases to trimming and J lost 4 bases, with 17 bases between them. Per germline, CDR1 KGHDR and CDR2 SFDVKD. The CDR3 DNA is TGTGCCACCGGAGGGGCGCGGGGCCTCACCGGGGAGCTGTTTTTT. Translating it yields CATGGARGLTGELFF.

The V call is TRBV7-9, the J call TRBJ1-6; D perhaps matches TRBD1 (5 bases). The germline gives CDR1 SEHNR, CDR2 FQNEAQ (reference sequence). CDR3 length: 14 amino acids. Trimming left V 5 bases short and J 8 bases short, with 13 bases between. DNA of the CDR3: TGTGCCAGCAGCCGGGGACTGGATCATTCACCCCTCCACTTT. Amino acid sequence: CASSRGLDHSPLHF.

This chain connects TRBV19 to TRBJ1-2, with D perhaps matching TRBD1 (6 bases). Germline assignment: CDR1 LNHDA and CDR2 SQIVND (reference sequence). This CDR3 has 13 amino acids. The V and J ends lost 3 bases and 2 bases respectively, with 7 bases between them. The CDR3 DNA is TGTGCCAGTAGTATGCAGGGGAACTATGGCTACACCTTC. It translates to CASSMQGNYGYTF.

V gene TRBV9 combines with J gene TRBJ2-5; D perhaps matches TRBD2 (5 bases). There are 13 residues in the CDR3. Trimming removed 2 bases from V and 5 bases from J, with 10 bases in between. The germline gives CDR1 SGDLS, CDR2 YYNGEE. CDR3 sequence: CASSVLGGETQYF. CDR3 DNA sequence: TGTGCCAGCAGCGTCTTGGGCGGGGAGACCCAGTACTTC.

This clone was recorded once. V is TRBV21-1 and J is TRBJ2-7; TRBD1 reflects the table's D call only, with no check against the DNA. TRBV21-1 is noted as a pseudogene. This CDR3 is built from 14 residues. This chain's CDR3 is CASRWGDREYEQYF. CDR3 sequence (DNA): TGTGCCAGCCGGTGGGGAGACAGGGAATACGAGCAGTACTTC.

The chain couples TRBV10-2 to TRBJ1-1; the D gene is possibly TRBD1 (6 bases). This CDR3 contains 14 residues. Germline V lookup: CDR1 WSHSY, CDR2 SAAADI. Trimming took off 7 bases at V and 1 base at J, with 13 bases between the two ends. The CDR3 DNA sequence: TGCGCCAGCACCCTTCGGGGGGCGAACACTGAAGCTTTCTTT. Protein product: CASTLRGANTEAFF.

V gene TRBV10-2 combines with J gene TRBJ1-2; D ambiguous. The ends were cut back, 2 bases at V and 4 bases at J, with 8 bases in the middle. Germline V gene lookup returns CDR1 WSHSY and CDR2 SAAADI. This CDR3 has 13 residues. The CDR3 DNA reads as TGCGCCAGCAGTGAGGGAGTAGGCTATGGCTACACCTTC. Protein: CASSEGVGYGYTF.

In DNA, the CDR3 is TGTGCCAGCAGCAACCTAGCGGGGGGTGGGGAGACCCAGTACTTC. It yields the protein CASSNLAGGGETQYF. The chain carries TRBV3-1 (or the pseudogene TRBV3-2) and TRBJ2-5, with TRBD2 matching 11 bases. Germline assignment: CDR1 LGHDT and CDR2 YNNKEL (reference sequence). V shed 5 bases, J shed 5 bases, and the junction held 7 bases outside the gene matches. CDR3 length: 15 amino acids.

This chain links TRBV3-1 (or the pseudogene TRBV3-2) with TRBJ2-7; TRBD1 is a possible D gene (6 bases). The CDR3 is made up of 15 amino acids. Germline V CDR1 and CDR2: LGHDT, YNNKEL (reference sequence). Trimming pared 1 base from V and 0 bases from J, leaving 10 bases between. CDR3 residues: CASSQAGTSSYEQYF. As DNA, the CDR3 is TGTGCCAGCAGCCAAGCGGGGACATCCTCCTACGAGCAGTACTTC.